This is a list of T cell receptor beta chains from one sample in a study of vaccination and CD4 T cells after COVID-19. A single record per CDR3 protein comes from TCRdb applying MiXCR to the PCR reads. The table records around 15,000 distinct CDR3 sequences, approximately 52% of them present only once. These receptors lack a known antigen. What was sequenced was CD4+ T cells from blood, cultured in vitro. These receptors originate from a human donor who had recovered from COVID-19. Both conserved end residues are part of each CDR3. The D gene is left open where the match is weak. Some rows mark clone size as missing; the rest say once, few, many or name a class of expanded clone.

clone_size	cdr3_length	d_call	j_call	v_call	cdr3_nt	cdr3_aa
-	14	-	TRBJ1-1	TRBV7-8	TGTGCCAGCAGCTACCAGGACAGCAACACTGAAGCTTTCTTT	CASSYQDSNTEAFF
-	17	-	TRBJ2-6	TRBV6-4	TGTGCCAGCAGACCCCGGGTGAGGGGCTCTGGGGCCAACGTCCTGACTTTC	CASRPRVRGSGANVLTF
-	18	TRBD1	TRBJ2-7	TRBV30	TGTGCCTGGAGTGCCGGCCTTATTCAGGGGGCAAGCCTCTACGAGCAGTACTTC	CAWSAGLIQGASLYEQYF
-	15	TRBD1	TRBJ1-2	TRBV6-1	TGTGCCAGCAGTCCCTGGGACAGGCAGGGGTATGGCTACACCTTC	CASSPWDRQGYGYTF
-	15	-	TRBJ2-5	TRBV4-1	TGCGCCAGCAGCCCTCTTCACAGGGCACAAGAGACCCAGTACTTC	CASSPLHRAQETQYF
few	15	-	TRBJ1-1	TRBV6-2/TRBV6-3	TGTGCCAGCAGTTCGGCAGGGGACTTGAACACTGAAGCTTTCTTT	CASSSAGDLNTEAFF
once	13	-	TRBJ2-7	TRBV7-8	TGTGCCAGCAGCTTCGCAGCTGTCTACGAGCAGTACTTC	CASSFAAVYEQYF
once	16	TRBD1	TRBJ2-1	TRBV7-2	TGTGCCAGCAGCTTAGCGGGCAGGGGGCCCTACAATGAGCAGTTCTTC	CASSLAGRGPYNEQFF
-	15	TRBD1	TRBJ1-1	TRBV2	TGTGCCAGCAGTGCTCGGACAGGAGGGGGAACTGAAGCTTTCTTT	CASSARTGGGTEAFF
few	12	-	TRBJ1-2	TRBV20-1	TGCAGTGCCCTTGAAGGGGGGTATGGCTACACCTTC	CSALEGGYGYTF
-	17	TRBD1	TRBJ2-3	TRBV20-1	TGCAGTGTCCCCAGCCTTCCGGGACAGGGGGCAACGGATACGCAGTATTTT	CSVPSLPGQGATDTQYF